One T cell receptor (beta chain) is described in this entry. Measured with immunoSEQ multiplex PCR; TCRdb has only the in-frame clones, and not every one. The data show around 120,000 clones, about nine tenths seen once. The entry originates in a study of control samples from healthy donors and cancer patients. Per germline, CDR1 LGHDT and CDR2 YNNKEL (reference sequence). The CDR3 has 13 amino acids. The V and J ends lost 1 base and 7 bases respectively, with 10 bases between them. This chain connects TRBV3-1 (or the pseudogene TRBV3-2) to TRBJ1-2; no reliable D call. Sequences were obtained from blood. The receptor was derived from a woman aged 18-29 years in good health. In nucleotides, the CDR3 is TGTGCCAGCAGCCAAGCCAAGGGTGTTGGCTACACCTTC. Amino acid sequence: CASSQAKGVGYTF.